This TCR beta chain comes out of a study of blood T cell repertoires in COVID-19 (dated by TCRdb to 2018 to 2021). With respect to the entire study: The collaborator samples originated in the United States, Italy and Spain and spanned the acute and convalescent phases of COVID-19. The prospective study material was composed of cDNA or gDNA derived from T cells, B-cell-depleted T cells, or PBMCs. The dataset comprised deeply sampled blood TCRbeta repertoires from subjects exposed to, actively infected with, or recovered from COVID-19. A freely available public database, intended as a resource for researchers studying the immune response to SARS-CoV-2, is where the repertoires were released. The samples were drawn from two sources: the first 160 participants of the ongoing ImmuneRACE study, and 1,000 to 1,500 subjects contributed by 6 global collaborators. Sample metadata almost always included a de-identified subject ID, COVID-19 status, age in years and sex. Where HLA class I and class II types were available, the types were taken from metadata supplied by the sample provider, not from assay-based typing. What the study reported, not specific to this receptor: How much clinical and demographic metadata was included differed by source and by participant, and the metadata was provided uncurated.

In the prospective study, participants were roughly 18 to 89 years old, resided in 25 or so geographic areas of the United States, and were enrolled through a virtual design. Cohort assignment in the prospective study relied on participant-reported clinical history from a screening survey and a study questionnaire. ImmuneRACE Cohort 3 recovered participants were defined by two consecutive negative NP/OP PCR tests, healthcare professional clearance, or symptom resolution. Mobile phlebotomists in the prospective study collected whole blood, serum and a nasopharyngeal or oropharyngeal swab from every participant. Participants in the prospective study had the option to provide additional blood draws and questionnaires over an approximately 2-month period. Before DNA extraction, prospective study blood samples were shipped either frozen or at room temperature. Via the germline V gene, CDR1 is SNHLY and CDR2 FYNNEI. The CDR3 has 13 amino acids, counting the end cysteine and phenylalanine. The CDR3 DNA has 39 bases and is translated from base 1. Germline trimming amounts to 7 bases on V and 8 bases on J, with 5 as the count of junction bases outside the gene matches.

A remark on this clone: Its cognate antigen has yet to be identified. No much larger clonotype is one base removed from it; base qualities were not supplied.

TCRbeta CDR3 regions were amplified from genomic DNA by means of the immunoSEQ Assay, a bias-controlled multiplex PCR. In the paper's pipeline: The number of nucleated cells in each sample was estimated from the amplification of reference gene primers within the assay. To quantify the absolute abundance of each unique TCRbeta CDR3 rearrangement, sequence reads were collapsed and filtered. Productive Simpson clonality was computed per sample as the square root of Simpson's diversity index over productive rearrangements. TCRdb retrieved this table from immuneACCESS and kept in-frame rearrangements only. Not all clones are present; in checked studies, unresolved V genes account for under half, and no reason is known for the remainder. For V, J and clone size, that table is used; D and trimming come from the DNA. Recorded for this sample are nearly 350,000 clones; about 88% of them occurred a single time. The ten top clones hold over 0.8% of the sample.

The sample comprised PBMCs or T cells enriched from blood (not recorded which). The chain uses TRBV2 and TRBJ1-4; 9 bases in the junction line up with TRBD1. The source is a young woman who had recovered from COVID-19. The CDR3 region reads CASIDRGKEKLFF. The bases read TGTGCCAGCATAGACAGGGGGAAGGAAAAACTGTTTTTT.